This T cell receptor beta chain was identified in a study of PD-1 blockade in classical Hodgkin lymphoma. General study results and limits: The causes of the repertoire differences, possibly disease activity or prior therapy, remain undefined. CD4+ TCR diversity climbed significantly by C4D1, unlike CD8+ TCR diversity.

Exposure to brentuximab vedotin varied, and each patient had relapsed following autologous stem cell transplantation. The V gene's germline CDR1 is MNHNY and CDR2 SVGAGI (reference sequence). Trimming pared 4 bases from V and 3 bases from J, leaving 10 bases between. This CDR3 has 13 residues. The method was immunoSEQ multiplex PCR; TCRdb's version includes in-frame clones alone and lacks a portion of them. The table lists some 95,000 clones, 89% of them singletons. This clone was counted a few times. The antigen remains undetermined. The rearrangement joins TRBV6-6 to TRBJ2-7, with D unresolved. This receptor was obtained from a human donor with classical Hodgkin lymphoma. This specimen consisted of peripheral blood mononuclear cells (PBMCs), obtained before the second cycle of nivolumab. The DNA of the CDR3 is TGTGCCAGCAGTTCCCACATCCTCTACGAGCAGTACTTC. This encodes CASSSHILYEQYF.